These T cell receptor beta chains were read from a single sample in a study of T cells after somatic rescue of genetic block. Assay: immunoSEQ multiplex PCR; the TCRdb copy retains only in-frame clones and omits some. This sample yields 50,000 to 60,000 clones, of which approximately 96% are seen a single time; roughly 0.077% belongs to the top ten. Sequencing was carried out using peripheral blood mononuclear cells (PBMCs). Receptor source: a child younger than two. Both conserved end residues are part of each CDR3. Fields, in order: J gene, V gene, CDR3 protein.

j_call: TRBJ2-7; v_call: TRBV10-3; cdr3_aa: CAISERSGSSYEQYF
j_call: TRBJ1-1; v_call: TRBV20-1; cdr3_aa: CSASTAGKAFF
j_call: TRBJ1-6; v_call: TRBV5-1; cdr3_aa: CASSLASGGYSPLHF
j_call: TRBJ2-5; v_call: TRBV5-1; cdr3_aa: CASSLGRGLAAQETQYF
j_call: TRBJ2-3; v_call: TRBV29-1; cdr3_aa: CSVSLVDTQYF
j_call: TRBJ1-4; v_call: TRBV28; cdr3_aa: CASSFRDTTNEKLFF
j_call: TRBJ2-3; v_call: TRBV9; cdr3_aa: CASSVVLAGTDTQYF
j_call: TRBJ1-1; v_call: TRBV5-5; cdr3_aa: CASSLRRVAFF
j_call: TRBJ1-1; v_call: TRBV27; cdr3_aa: CASSSSSTGNTEAFF
j_call: TRBJ1-5; v_call: TRBV2; cdr3_aa: CASSRDRGSQPQHF
j_call: TRBJ2-1; v_call: TRBV29-1; cdr3_aa: CSVVLRYNEQFF
j_call: TRBJ2-7; v_call: TRBV10-3; cdr3_aa: CAISRSSSYEQYF
j_call: TRBJ2-5; v_call: TRBV7-6; cdr3_aa: CASSKGLAAQETQYF
j_call: TRBJ1-5; v_call: TRBV27; cdr3_aa: CASSLVGAIDQPQHF
j_call: TRBJ1-3; v_call: TRBV7-9; cdr3_aa: CASSPGLLSGNTIYF
j_call: TRBJ2-7; v_call: TRBV11-2; cdr3_aa: CASRMRRPPYEQYF
j_call: TRBJ2-2; v_call: TRBV6-4; cdr3_aa: CASSVGTSGSNTGELFF
j_call: TRBJ2-7; v_call: TRBV7-9; cdr3_aa: CASSSLAPTGEQYF
j_call: TRBJ1-5; v_call: TRBV5-1; cdr3_aa: CASSLGGGDQPQHF
j_call: TRBJ2-7; v_call: TRBV10-1; cdr3_aa: CASTNGKTDRGRGRAYEQYF
j_call: TRBJ2-3; v_call: TRBV4-2; cdr3_aa: CASSQAGSSTDTQYF
j_call: TRBJ1-6; v_call: TRBV5-1; cdr3_aa: CASSLAGTGNSPLHF
j_call: TRBJ2-2; v_call: TRBV5-1; cdr3_aa: CASSLVAGNTGELFF
j_call: TRBJ1-1; v_call: TRBV29-1; cdr3_aa: CSVIGQGNTEAFF
j_call: TRBJ2-7; v_call: TRBV10-3; cdr3_aa: CAISEPSGGYEQYF
j_call: TRBJ2-2; v_call: TRBV6-5; cdr3_aa: CASRPDRGSTGELFF
j_call: TRBJ2-1; v_call: TRBV6-5; cdr3_aa: CASSLSGDYNEQFF
j_call: TRBJ1-2; v_call: TRBV5-4; cdr3_aa: CASSGTQGPNYGYTF
j_call: TRBJ1-2; v_call: TRBV19; cdr3_aa: CASSLQTGLYGYTF
j_call: TRBJ2-6; v_call: TRBV19; cdr3_aa: CASSIPGGAGANVLTF
j_call: TRBJ2-3; v_call: TRBV2; cdr3_aa: CASSEARLADTQYF
j_call: TRBJ2-7; v_call: TRBV7-9; cdr3_aa: CASSWGLGPYEQYF
j_call: TRBJ2-7; v_call: TRBV13; cdr3_aa: CASSPSGRGAYEQYF
j_call: TRBJ1-1; v_call: TRBV29-1; cdr3_aa: CSVEDSRHLEAFF
j_call: TRBJ2-1; v_call: TRBV11-2; cdr3_aa: CASSLVVRNSYNEQFF
j_call: TRBJ2-2; v_call: TRBV19; cdr3_aa: CASSNRDRGPGELFF
j_call: TRBJ1-5; v_call: TRBV18; cdr3_aa: CASSPKWLLQPQHF
j_call: TRBJ1-4; v_call: TRBV25-1; cdr3_aa: CASSISRSRNEKLFF
j_call: TRBJ2-1; v_call: TRBV27; cdr3_aa: CASPLTIGGSPYNEQFF
j_call: TRBJ1-1; v_call: TRBV27; cdr3_aa: CASLGGTEAFF
j_call: TRBJ1-2; v_call: TRBV15; cdr3_aa: CATSRGPPQNGYTF
j_call: TRBJ2-1; v_call: TRBV11-3; cdr3_aa: CASSRVYNEQFF
j_call: TRBJ1-6; v_call: TRBV6-5; cdr3_aa: CASSYLYNSPLHF
j_call: TRBJ1-4; v_call: TRBV4-2; cdr3_aa: CASSPRAQGNEKLFF
j_call: TRBJ2-3; v_call: TRBV7-6; cdr3_aa: CASSRVAGGVTDTQYF
j_call: TRBJ2-1; v_call: TRBV6-5; cdr3_aa: CASSNPRAPDEQFF
j_call: TRBJ2-7; v_call: TRBV2; cdr3_aa: CASRAGTPSYEQYF
j_call: TRBJ1-2; v_call: TRBV6-5; cdr3_aa: CASSYDRGRGYTF
j_call: TRBJ1-1; v_call: TRBV2; cdr3_aa: CASSATYGRGGTEAFF
j_call: TRBJ2-7; v_call: TRBV5-3; cdr3_aa: CASSLAGGSYEQYF
j_call: TRBJ1-5; v_call: TRBV5-5; cdr3_aa: CASSLNRNQPQHF
j_call: TRBJ2-3; v_call: TRBV5-4; cdr3_aa: CASSLAGVIDTQYF
j_call: TRBJ1-2; v_call: TRBV5-1; cdr3_aa: CASSADNNYGYTF
j_call: TRBJ2-6; v_call: TRBV12-1; cdr3_aa: CASSSLLGQSRANVLTF
j_call: TRBJ2-1; v_call: TRBV18; cdr3_aa: CASSPRSGLYNEQFF
j_call: TRBJ1-3; v_call: TRBV4-1; cdr3_aa: CASSREDRGFGNTIYF
j_call: TRBJ2-7; v_call: TRBV14; cdr3_aa: CASSQGVGNEQYF